The clone carrying this TCR beta chain was observed a handful of times. No antigen is known for it. These data come from a study of post-analysis software for immune sequencing data. Unique-molecular-identifier-tagged TCR beta cDNA libraries were used. Around 500,000 cDNA molecules were obtained per 1 to 10 million input T cells. TCRdb recomputed calls from the PCR reads with MiXCR, one row per CDR3 protein. Counted here are about 540,000 distinct CDR3 sequences, around a third occurring once; the ten biggest clones make up approximately 6%. Looked up from germline, CDR1 is ENHRY and CDR2 is SYGVKD. The CDR3 spans 14 residues. The ends were cut back, 3 bases at V and 0 bases at J, with 9 bases in the middle. Findings and caveats of the study: Samples from a shared batch, those prepared together, strongly co-clustered by F measure. People with multiple sclerosis had a significantly lower normalized Chao1 diversity than controls did. Patients had higher frequencies than controls of five or six TRBV segments, including TRBV5-6, TRBV5-1 and TRBV20-1.

The sequenced material came from blood. The clonotype was recovered from a girl under 18 with multiple sclerosis. V and J are TRBV10-3 and TRBJ2-7, with D unresolved. In DNA, the CDR3 is TGTGCCATCAGTGAAAAGAACAGCTCCTACGAGCAGTACTTC. Its protein product is CAISEKNSSYEQYF.